The source of this T cell receptor (beta chain) is a study of cytomegalovirus exposure and HLA in healthy donors (dated by TCRdb to 2015 to 2018). Regarding the study in general: According to a later analysis, one platform produced both the 100 to 150 validation repertoires and the approximately 600 repertoires of the first cohort. The study aimed to test whether signatures of past pathogen exposure could be identified by cataloging public T cell receptors. Along with the roughly 710-subject first cohort, a separate validation cohort of roughly 110 different subjects was used. The study combined high-throughput TCR immunosequencing, statistical association of individual TCRs with disease status, and machine learning to predict cytomegalovirus infection status.

Study-level results and caveats: A later analysis had no HLA typing for the validation cohort, so co-occurrence there was scored across all 110 or so repertoires. The study listed 164 TCR beta chains as associated with cytomegalovirus. The authors suggested that the approach could potentially be extended to other disease states and immunological phenotypes. In vitro tests confirmed that a few of the cytomegalovirus-associated TCR beta chains recognize cytomegalovirus antigens. Most TCR sequences were observed very rarely across donors, whereas some public TCRs were present in many individuals. Of the cluster scores, about 94% were above 0 in a later analysis, which found that TCRs clustered in the first cohort also tended to co-occur in the approximately 120 validation repertoires. In both the original and validation cohorts, the classifier was reported to diagnose cytomegalovirus status with high specificity and sensitivity.

Separate from the approximately 700-subject first cohort, the validation cohort of about 110 subjects was the group to which the donors belonged. Library preparation employed the immunoSEQ multiplex PCR assay. As for the authors' bioinformatics: To diagnose cytomegalovirus status from the catalog of TCR beta chain sequences, a statistical classification framework was built. The source is immuneACCESS, and TCRdb retained only in-frame sequences with V and J called. Part of the clones is not carried over; for the studies checked, unresolved V genes explain less than half of this, and the remainder is unexplained. For V, J and clone size, that table is used; D and trimming come from the DNA. The sample yields a few hundred thousand clones; roughly 88% were counted once. The ten largest make up around 0.84% of the sample. Unmatched junction bases come to 5, with V trimmed by 0 bases and J by 3 bases. According to the germline V gene, CDR1 reads LGHNA and CDR2 reads YNFKEQ. Inclusive of the bounding cysteine and phenylalanine, the CDR3 is 16 residues long. Only the CDR3 DNA stays, 48 bases, in frame from base 1.

As regards this clone: Its antigen remains unidentified. No much larger clonotype is one base removed from it; base qualities were not supplied.

Sequencing was performed on PBMCs. This chain is built from TRBV4-2 and TRBJ2-7; the junction holds 10 bases that match TRBD2. This TCR was sampled from a woman aged 18-30 years in good health and CMV-seronegative. The DNA sequence follows: TGTGCCAGCAGCCAAGAACAACTAGCGGGATTCTACGAGCAGTACTTC. It translates to CASSQEQLAGFYEQYF.